These 10 T cell receptor beta chains came from one sample sequenced in a study of vaccination and CD4 T cells after COVID-19 (dated by TCRdb to between 2021 and 2023). These TCRs' antigens remain unknown. The library was made by PCR. Sequencing used an Illumina iSeq 100. At the Johns Hopkins FTIC core, DNA from the cultured CD4+ T cells underwent TCR sequencing with the Oncomine TCR Beta short-read assay. TCRdb reprocessing: public reads trimmed at Q25 with fastp, clones called with MiXCR, in-frame beta chains kept. Rows are combined by CDR3 protein, so each entry shows the most common genes and DNA. The sample table contains about 23,000 distinct CDR3 sequences; only one count was recorded for around 46% of them. Jointly, the top ten make up 4.9% of the sample. The time point tag for this specimen amounts to: late sampling 161 to 241 days after vaccination in a few convalescent patients. What this sample's treatment or condition label stands for: roughly nine-day PBMC culture with coronavirus spike peptide pools or control peptides (ViraFEST assay).

Sample: CD4+ T cells from blood, cultured in vitro, taken about 7 months after SARS-CoV-2 vaccination. The receptors stem from a human donor who had recovered from COVID-19.

The table lists this clonotype with a few counts. The chain couples TRBV7-6 to TRBJ1-6; D remains ambiguous. Germline V gene sequence: CDR1 SGHVS, CDR2 FNYEAQ. V was shortened by 2 bases and J by 7 bases, with 6 bases between the two germline ends. The CDR3 consists of 13 residues. CDR3 loop: CASSLTDNSPLHF. CDR3 DNA: TGTGCCAGCAGCTTAACGGACAATTCACCCCTCCACTTT.

The gene calls are TRBV6-2 or TRBV6-3 and TRBJ2-3; D ambiguous. V was shortened by 5 bases and J by 4 bases, with 19 bases between the two germline ends. From germline, CDR1 is MNHEY and CDR2 SVGEGT. The CDR3 has 16 amino acids. CDR3 in amino acids: CASSVDHPFGADTQYF. Written as DNA, the CDR3 is TGTGCCAGCAGTGTTGATCACCCCTTTGGAGCAGATACGCAGTATTTT.

This chain connects TRBV6-6 to TRBJ2-7; 10 bases agree with TRBD2. The CDR3 extends over 17 amino acids. The trim removed 5 bases at V and 4 bases at J, leaving 14 bases unmatched. CDR1 MNHNY and CDR2 SVGAGI come from the germline V gene (reference sequence). CDR3 protein: CASSPRSSAGGQYEQYF. CDR3 bases: TGTGCCAGCAGTCCCCGTTCCTCAGCGGGAGGGCAGTACGAGCAGTACTTC.

This clonotype was observed a handful of times. The V call is TRBV20-1, the J call TRBJ2-7; tentative D call: TRBD1 (6 bases). The V gene lost 3 bases and the J gene lost 0 bases, with 15 bases spanning the gap. CDR3 length equals 15 residues. Germline V lookup: CDR1 DFQATT, CDR2 SNEGSKA (reference sequence). CDR3 residues: CSASRSDRLSYEQYF. The CDR3 nucleotides are TGCAGTGCTAGTCGTTCGGACAGACTCTCCTACGAGCAGTACTTC.

The chain joins TRBV7-2 to TRBJ2-3, with D perhaps matching TRBD2 (5 bases). The germline V gene encodes CDR1 SGHTA and CDR2 FQGNSA. CDR3 length: 14 residues. The V end lost 5 bases, the J end lost 4 bases, and 13 bases lay between the germline ends. CDR3 nucleotide sequence: TGTGCCAGCAGCCAGAGAGGGAGCTCAGATACGCAGTATTTT. It codes for CASSQRGSSDTQYF.

The rearrangement joins TRBV6-1 to TRBJ1-3; D gene uncertain. Germline CDR1 and CDR2: MNHNS and SASEGT. V shed 6 bases and J shed 2 bases, with 11 bases lying between them. CDR3 length: 14 residues. CDR3 nucleotides: TGTGCCAGCAGCCCCCTGGGTGCTGGAAACACCATATATTTT. Its translation is CASSPLGAGNTIYF.

CDR3 DNA: TGTGCCAGCAGCCGGAGGGGACAGCGCAATCAGCCCCAGCATTTT. As protein: CASSRRGQRNQPQHF. The chain combines TRBV7-9 with TRBJ1-5; 7 bases agree with TRBD1. After removal of 5 bases from V and 2 bases from J, the junction contained 6 bases not matched to a gene. Germline CDR1 and CDR2: SEHNR and FQNEAQ (reference sequence). There are 15 residues in the CDR3.

This chain connects TRBV20-1 to TRBJ1-5, with D unresolved. CDR3 length: 11 amino acids. Per the germline V gene, CDR1 is DFQATT and CDR2 is SNEGSKA (reference sequence). The V gene lost 5 bases and the J gene lost 3 bases, with 5 bases spanning the gap. CDR3 coding DNA: TGCAGTGCTGCCAACAATCAGCCCCAGCATTTT. The encoded protein is CSAANNQPQHF.

V and J are TRBV24-1 and TRBJ2-3, with D perhaps TRBD1 or TRBD2 (5 bases each). The CDR3 contains 15 residues. V was cut by 4 bases and J by 2 bases, with 12 bases left in between. Germline V CDR1 and CDR2: KGHDR, SFDVKD. The CDR3 coding sequence is TGTGCCACCAGTGAATCGGGACCCGACACAGATACGCAGTATTTT. This sequence encodes CATSESGPDTDTQYF.

The chain has TRBV15 and TRBJ2-3; 7 bases are shared with TRBD2. This CDR3 contains 17 residues. Germline CDR1 and CDR2: LNHNV and YYDKDF (reference sequence). V was clipped by 3 bases and J by 0 bases; unmatched bases: 9. The CDR3 DNA sequence: TGTGCCACCAGCAGGGAGAAACTAGCGTTAAGCACAGATACGCAGTATTTT. Protein sequence: CATSREKLALSTDTQYF.